The text below deals with one T cell receptor (beta chain). Its antigen is undetermined. Trimming removed 6 bases from V and 7 bases from J; junction bases left unmatched: 9. This CDR3 spans 13 amino acids. Germline assignment: CDR1 SNHLY and CDR2 FYNNEI. The sample is drawn from a study of cytomegalovirus exposure and HLA in healthy donors. A multiplex PCR was run with 60 Vbeta primers and 13 Jbeta primers. Authors' processing steps: Later, an analysis found 75 million to 100 million unique TCR beta chains, and about 10 million of these were shared. The data were produced by immunoSEQ multiplex PCR, yet TCRdb's version contains in-frame clones alone and is incomplete. Clone size and the V and J calls come from that table; the DNA yielded D and trimming. The table has about 150,000 clones, more than 75% seen once. General observations from the study: Immune exposure information available was restricted to CMV serostatus. Most TCR sequences showed up rarely, but some public TCRs showed up in many donors.

This clonotype was sampled from a woman aged 40-49 years in good health and CMV-seropositive. Sequencing was done on a sample of PBMCs. This sequence joins TRBV2 and TRBJ2-7; 7 bases fit TRBD2. The CDR3 DNA reads as TGTGCCAGCAGGGGAGCGGGGCGTCGGGAGCAGTACTTC. It specifies CASRGAGRREQYF.